This T cell receptor beta chain stems from a study of TIL therapy for anti-PD-1-resistant metastatic lung cancer. Study-level background: Progressing patients received lymphodepletion, expanded TIL infusion and IL-2.

Noted time point: pre-treatment sample, taken before nivolumab and TIL therapy. Adults with stage 4 NSCLC were enrolled in a phase I trial. The immunoSEQ assay was v3. Survey-level samples got approximately 1.8 million read pairs; deep-level samples got about 4.5-6.5 million. Sequenced by immunoSEQ multiplex PCR; TCRdb stores in-frame clones only, minus some. The repertoire includes about 49,000 clones, roughly 78% of them detected once, and around 16% sits in the top ten. The sample in question was blood, obtained at baseline. This receptor was taken from a man aged 65-85 years with non-small cell lung cancer.

The CDR3 loop is CASSFRGQGNQPQHF. The CDR3 DNA is TGTGCCAGCAGTTTCAGAGGACAGGGCAATCAGCCCCAGCATTTT. The chain links TRBV27 to TRBJ1-5; the match to TRBD1 covers 7 bases. Trimming removed 3 bases from V and 2 bases from J; junction bases left unmatched: 4. CDR3 length: 15 residues. Germline CDR1 reads MNHEY; CDR2 reads SMNVEV (reference sequence).